Listed here are 32 T cell receptor beta chains from one sample, sequenced in a study of T cell changes during pregnancy in multiple sclerosis. Method: immunoSEQ multiplex PCR; TCRdb's copy keeps in-frame clones and lacks some. The data contain tens of thousands of clones, roughly 90% of them seen just once; the ten biggest clones take up 0.55% to 0.7%. Sequences were derived from CD4+ T cells from peripheral blood mononuclear cells, sampled in the second trimester of pregnancy. The receptors were sampled from a female donor with multiple sclerosis, enrolled in a pregnancy study.

This clone was seen a few times. The chain joins TRBV5-4 to TRBJ2-1; TRBD2 matches 9 bases. There are 16 residues in the CDR3. V lost 4 bases to trimming and J lost 5 bases; unmatched junction nucleotides: 10. CDR1 SGHNT and CDR2 YYREEE come from the germline V gene (reference sequence). The CDR3 protein is CASSQLTSGLDNEQFF. Written as DNA, the CDR3 is TGTGCCAGCAGCCAGCTCACTAGCGGGCTAGACAATGAGCAGTTCTTC. The full variable domain, its missing parts supplied by reference TRBV5-4 and TRBJ2-1, is ETGVTQSPTHLIKTRGQQVTLRCSSQSGHNTVSWYQQALGQGPQFIFQYYREEENGRGNFPPRFSGLQFPNYSSELNVNALELDDSALYLCASSQLTSGLDNEQFFGPGTRLTVL.

The chain couples TRBV29-1 to TRBJ2-5; the match to TRBD1 covers 7 bases. Germline V gene sequence: CDR1 SQVTM, CDR2 ANQGSEA. The ends lost 4 bases at V and 7 bases at J; junction bases unmatched: 6. The CDR3 totals 12 residues. Here the CDR3 DNA reads TGCAGCGTTGCTACAGGGGAAGGGACCCAGTACTTC. Protein product: CSVATGEGTQYF. Full variable domain (remainder filled in from reference TRBV29-1 and TRBJ2-5): SAVISQKPSRDICQRGTSLTIQCQVDSQVTMMFWYRQQPGQSLTLIATANQGSEATYESGFVIDKFPISRPNLTFSTLTVSNMSPEDSSIYLCSVATGEGTQYFGPGTRLLVL.

This chain connects TRBV28 to TRBJ2-7, with TRBD2 matching over 8 bases. Germline V gene lookup returns CDR1 MDHEN and CDR2 SYDVKM. The V and J ends lost 8 bases and 4 bases, in that order; junction bases with no gene match: 7. This CDR3 is built from 13 residues. Here the CDR3 DNA reads TGTGCCAGCCTTAGCGGGACTACATACGAGCAGTACTTC. It encodes CASLSGTTYEQYF. Supplemented by reference TRBV28 and TRBJ2-7, the full variable domain reads DVKVTQSSRYLVKRTGEKVFLECVQDMDHENMFWYRQDPGLGLRLIYFSYDVKMKEKGDIPEGYSVSREKKERFSLILESASTNQTSMYLCASLSGTTYEQYFGPGTRLTVT.

This clone showed up just a few times. The chain is built from TRBV9 and TRBJ2-1; 12 bases fit TRBD2. The CDR3 contains 16 residues. J gave up 6 bases and V 4 bases, and 8 bases lay outside the gene matches. Looked up from germline, CDR1 is SGDLS and CDR2 is YYNGEE. The CDR3 sequence: CASSPRTSGTPNEQFF. CDR3 in DNA: TGTGCCAGCAGCCCTAGGACTAGCGGGACCCCCAATGAGCAGTTCTTC.

This clone is a singleton in its sample. V is TRBV6-5 and J is TRBJ2-3; 7 bases align to TRBD2. The V gene's germline CDR1 is MNHEY and CDR2 SVGAGI. V gave up 6 bases and J gave up 4 bases; unmatched junction bases: 10. This CDR3 has 15 residues. This CDR3 is CASRSGGRPADTQYF. The CDR3 DNA reads TGTGCCAGCAGGAGCGGCGGGAGACCGGCAGATACGCAGTATTTT.

The chain combines TRBV9 with TRBJ2-1; 11 nucleotides match TRBD2. Germline CDR1 and CDR2: SGDLS and YYNGEE. After removal of 4 bases from V and 6 bases from J, the junction contained 6 bases not matched to a gene. The CDR3 runs to 15 residues. The CDR3 DNA is TGTGCCAGCAGCCTTAATAGCGGGAGGGCCAATGAGCAGTTCTTC. Amino acid sequence: CASSLNSGRANEQFF.

This chain joins TRBV7-6 and TRBJ2-3; TRBD2 might be the D (6 bases). The CDR3 has 15 residues. The V gene lost 6 bases and the J gene lost 1 base, with 14 bases spanning the gap. Germline CDR1 and CDR2: SGHVS and FNYEAQ. CDR3 sequence reads: CASREGGGGTDTQYF. The DNA for the CDR3 is TGTGCCAGCAGGGAGGGCGGAGGGGGCACAGATACGCAGTATTTT. The full variable domain, in which reference TRBV7-6 and TRBJ2-3 provide the parts outside the CDR3, is GAGVSQSPRYKVTKRGQDVALRCDPISGHVSLYWYRQALGQGPEFLTYFNYEAQQDKSGLPNDRFSAERPEGSISTLTIQRTEQRDSAMYRCASREGGGGTDTQYFGPGTRLTVL.

The gene calls are TRBV6-1 and TRBJ2-4; a weak D match, TRBD2 (6 bases). This CDR3 comprises 14 residues. Trimming left V 8 bases short and J 1 base short, with 12 bases between. Looked up from germline, CDR1 is MNHNS and CDR2 is SASEGT. As DNA, the CDR3 is TGTGCCAGCGAAGGGAGGTGGGCCAAAAACATTCAGTACTTC. The encoded protein is CASEGRWAKNIQYF.

This rearrangement joins TRBV11-3 to TRBJ2-7; D gene uncertain. The CDR3 has 18 amino acids. CDR1 is SGHNT and CDR2 is YENEEA in the germline V gene. V was pared by 0 bases and J by 0 bases, with 18 bases between. Here the CDR3 reads CASSLEWVGSENSYEQYF. CDR3 nucleotide sequence: TGTGCCAGCAGCTTAGAGTGGGTCGGGTCAGAAAACTCCTACGAGCAGTACTTC.

The count of this clone is one. The chain couples TRBV6-6 to TRBJ1-4, with 9 nucleotides matching TRBD1. The CDR3 extends over 16 amino acids. V dropped 8 bases and J dropped 0; count of bases not matched to a gene: 7. Germline V lookup: CDR1 MNHNY, CDR2 SVGAGI (reference sequence). For the CDR3, the DNA is TGTGCCAGCGGGACAGGGAGGAGGGCAACTAATGAAAAACTGTTTTTT. Protein product: CASGTGRRATNEKLFF.

The chain combines TRBV25-1 with TRBJ2-3; 7 positions agree with TRBD1. Losses at the gene ends were 4 bases for V and 2 bases for J; bases not matched to a gene: 12. The CDR3 is 17 amino acids. CDR1 and CDR2 from the germline V gene are MGHDK and SYGVNS. Here the CDR3 reads CASSALTGFEDTDTQYF. CDR3 coding DNA: TGTGCCAGCAGTGCCTTGACAGGGTTTGAGGACACAGATACGCAGTATTTT.

The genes are TRBV6-1 and TRBJ1-2, with 8 bases identical to TRBD1. CDR1 and CDR2 from the germline V gene are MNHNS and SASEGT. The CDR3 extends over 14 amino acids. V lost 2 bases to trimming and J lost 3 bases; unmatched junction nucleotides: 2. The CDR3 is CASSEPGGDYGYTF. CDR3 sequence (DNA): TGTGCCAGCAGTGAACCAGGGGGCGACTATGGCTACACCTTC.

This clone was seen a handful of times. The J gene is TRBJ2-7, the V gene TRBV9; TRBD2 aligns across 8 bases. Germline V gives CDR1 SGDLS, CDR2 YYNGEE. Trimming at V came to 2 bases and at J to 4 bases, leaving 5 bases not matched to a gene. This CDR3 is 14 amino acids long. As DNA, the CDR3 is TGTGCCAGCAGCGTGAGACTAGCGTGGTACGAGCAGTACTTC. Translated, it gives CASSVRLAWYEQYF.

This chain joins TRBV6-5 and TRBJ2-7, with TRBD1 matching over 8 bases. The germline V gene encodes CDR1 MNHEY and CDR2 SVGAGI. V lost 0 bases, J lost 4 bases, and 8 bases stayed unmatched. The CDR3 contains 16 residues. Here the CDR3 reads CASSYSRAGGGYEQYF. The CDR3 DNA is TGTGCCAGCAGTTACTCAAGAGCAGGGGGCGGGTACGAGCAGTACTTC.

The chain combines TRBV5-4 with TRBJ2-7, with unresolved D. The CDR3 has 15 residues. V was clipped by 0 bases and J by 2 bases, with 12 bases between them. Germline-derived CDR1 and CDR2 are SGHNT and YYREEE (reference sequence). The CDR3 DNA is TGTGCCAGCAGCTTGGATTCTAGAAGGACCTACGAGCAGTACTTC. Translating it yields CASSLDSRRTYEQYF.

The V gene is TRBV10-3, the J gene TRBJ2-7; 7 bases fit TRBD2. V lost 8 bases and J lost 9; bases outside the gene matches: 4. CDR1 ENHRY and CDR2 SYGVKD come from the germline V gene. The CDR3 runs to 10 residues. CDR3 region: CAISGGVQYF. CDR3 nucleotide sequence: TGTGCCATCTCGGGGGGTGTGCAGTACTTC.

The CDR3 DNA reads TGTGCCAGCAGCTCAATGCCCGGGATTGAAGCTTTCTTT. Translation gives CASSSMPGIEAFF. The J gene is TRBJ1-1, the V gene TRBV7-2, with D unresolved. V dropped 4 bases and J dropped 7 bases, with 13 bases sitting between them. The CDR3 loop spans 13 amino acids. CDR1 and CDR2 from the germline V gene are SGHTA and FQGNSA.

This clone was found once. The chain uses TRBV19 and TRBJ2-1; 13 nucleotides align to TRBD2. With V trimmed by 5 bases and J by 9 bases, 7 bases remained unmatched. The germline gives CDR1 LNHDA, CDR2 SQIVND (reference sequence). The CDR3 sequence is 15 residues long. CDR3 coding DNA: TGTGCCAGTAGTTCCCGGACTAGCGGGAGAGTTGAGCAGTTCTTC. Amino acid sequence: CASSSRTSGRVEQFF.

The genes are TRBV4-3 and TRBJ2-1; D uncertain. CDR1 LGHNA and CDR2 YSLEER come from the germline V gene. Trimming took 1 base from V and 7 from J, leaving 11 bases between them. CDR3 size: 14 residues. For the CDR3, the DNA is TGCGCCAGCAGCCAAGTCCCTCCCGGGAATGAGCAGTTCTTC. As protein: CASSQVPPGNEQFF.

The chain has TRBV5-1 and TRBJ1-1; a weak D match, TRBD1 (5 bases). CDR3 length equals 13 residues. Germline V lookup: CDR1 SGHRS, CDR2 YFSETQ. Trimming removed 2 bases from V and 1 base from J, with 6 bases in between. The CDR3 region is CASSFQGNTEAFF. In DNA form, the CDR3 reads TGCGCCAGCAGCTTTCAGGGGAACACTGAAGCTTTCTTT.

This rearrangement joins TRBV4-3 to TRBJ2-3; 8 bases agree with TRBD2. The CDR3 totals 15 residues. After removal of 2 bases from V and 5 bases from J, the junction contained 6 bases not matched to a gene. Per germline, CDR1 LGHNA and CDR2 YSLEER. The CDR3 region is CASSQRAGVQDTQYF. Written as DNA, the CDR3 is TGCGCCAGCAGCCAAAGAGCGGGAGTTCAAGATACGCAGTATTTT.

Only one count was recorded for this clone. The chain recombines TRBV11-3 with TRBJ2-3, with TRBD2 matching over 10 bases. J lost 5 bases, V lost 4 bases, and 6 bases had no gene match. The germline CDR1 and CDR2 sequences are SGHNT and YENEEA. This CDR3 comprises 15 residues. The CDR3 region is CASSSLAGAGDTQYF. CDR3 nucleotides: TGTGCCAGCAGCTCGCTAGCGGGAGCTGGAGATACGCAGTATTTT. The full variable domain, rest sourced from reference TRBV11-3 and TRBJ2-3, is EAGVVQSPRYKIIEKKQPVAFWCNPISGHNTLYWYLQNLGQGPELLIRYENEEAVDDSQLPKDRFSAERLKGVDSTLKIQPAELGDSAVYLCASSSLAGAGDTQYFGPGTRLTVL.

The chain has TRBV6-5 and TRBJ2-1, with 12 bases identical to TRBD2. The CDR3 sequence is 15 residues long. Germline CDR1 reads MNHEY; CDR2 reads SVGAGI. V lost 6 bases, J lost 6 bases, and 6 bases stayed unmatched. CDR3 coding DNA: TGTGCCAGCAGGCCACTAGCGGGAGGAAGCAATGAGCAGTTCTTC. This sequence encodes CASRPLAGGSNEQFF.

The J gene is TRBJ2-1, the V gene TRBV6-1, with 7 nucleotides matching TRBD2. Losses at the gene ends were 2 bases for V and 9 bases for J; bases not matched to a gene: 4. The CDR3 totals 13 residues. The germline CDR1 and CDR2 sequences are MNHNS and SASEGT. The CDR3 DNA reads as TGTGCCAGCAGTGAAAGGCGGGGGAGTGAGCAGTTCTTC. Residues: CASSERRGSEQFF.

The chain recombines TRBV4-3 with TRBJ2-7; D remains unclear. In germline, CDR1 is LGHNA, CDR2 YSLEER. The CDR3 is 14 amino acids. The ends were cut back, 4 bases at V and 1 base at J, with 11 bases in the middle. The CDR3 DNA follows: TGCGCCAGCAGCCGAGGCCCGCAATCCTACGAGCAGTACTTC. This codes for CASSRGPQSYEQYF.

V and J are TRBV4-2 and TRBJ2-1, with TRBD2 as a possible D gene (6 bases). There are 15 residues in the CDR3. V shed 0 bases and J shed 9 bases, with 15 bases lying between them. CDR1 LGHNA and CDR2 YNFKEQ come from the germline V gene. The CDR3, as DNA: TGTGCCAGCAGCCAAGATTGGCTGGAGGGGAGTGAGCAGTTCTTC. Translating gives CASSQDWLEGSEQFF.

J is TRBJ1-2 and V is TRBV9, with 10 bases aligning to TRBD1. The CDR3 contains 18 residues. Germline V gene sequence: CDR1 SGDLS, CDR2 YYNGEE. V was pared by 0 bases and J by 4 bases, with 12 bases of the junction left unmatched. CDR3 protein: CASSVGATGGLLIYGYTF. The CDR3 coding sequence is TGTGCCAGCAGCGTAGGGGCGACAGGGGGCCTTCTTATCTATGGCTACACCTTC.

The chain combines TRBV5-4 with TRBJ2-1; 11 bases fit TRBD2. The CDR3 is 16 amino acids. The V segment lost 5 bases and the J segment 5 bases; nucleotides outside the gene matches: 9. CDR1 SGHNT and CDR2 YYREEE come from the germline V gene (reference sequence). The DNA for the CDR3 is TGTGCCAGCAGGTTTATGACTAGCGGGATAAACAATGAGCAGTTCTTC. Translating gives CASRFMTSGINNEQFF.

This clone showed up just a few times. The CDR3, as DNA: TGTGCCAGCAGTTTCACGGACATAGGCATTCAGCCCCAGCATTTT. As protein: CASSFTDIGIQPQHF. The V and J genes are TRBV28 and TRBJ1-5; D possibly corresponds to TRBD1 (5 bases). V was shortened by 3 bases and J by 6 bases, with 15 bases between the two germline ends. The CDR3 contains 15 residues. Germline V gives CDR1 MDHEN, CDR2 SYDVKM.

The chain combines TRBV9 with TRBJ2-1; 8 bases agree with TRBD2. V gave up 0 bases and J gave up 5 bases; unmatched junction bases: 7. CDR1 SGDLS and CDR2 YYNGEE come from the germline V gene. The CDR3 totals 16 residues. Here the CDR3 DNA reads TGTGCCAGCAGCGTAGGTCCAGCGGGAGTAAACAATGAGCAGTTCTTC. Its protein is CASSVGPAGVNNEQFF.

This chain uses TRBV29-1 with TRBJ2-4, with 8 bases lining up with TRBD1. CDR1 and CDR2 from the germline V gene are SQVTM and ANQGSEA. CDR3 length: 11 residues. V was clipped by 7 bases and J by 6 bases; unmatched bases: 2. CDR3 nucleotide sequence: TGCAGCGGCGGACAGGGAAACATTCAGTACTTC. This encodes CSGGQGNIQYF.

This chain links TRBV9 with TRBJ2-3; 7 bases match TRBD2. From germline, CDR1 is SGDLS and CDR2 YYNGEE. CDR3 size: 16 residues. V gave up 4 bases and J gave up 1 base; unmatched junction bases: 9. The DNA of the CDR3 is TGTGCCAGCAGCCTCTCGGGGAGGGGAGGCACAGATACGCAGTATTTT. Amino acids: CASSLSGRGGTDTQYF.